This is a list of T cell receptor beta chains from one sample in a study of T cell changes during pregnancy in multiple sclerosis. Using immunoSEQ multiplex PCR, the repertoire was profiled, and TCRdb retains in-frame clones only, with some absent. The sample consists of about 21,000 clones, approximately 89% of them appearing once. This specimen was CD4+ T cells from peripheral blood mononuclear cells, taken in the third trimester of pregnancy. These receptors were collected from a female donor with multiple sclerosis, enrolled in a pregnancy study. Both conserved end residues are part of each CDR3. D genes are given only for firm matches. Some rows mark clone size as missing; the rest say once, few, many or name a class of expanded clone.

CDR3: CASSYRGRDEKLFF; DNA: TGTGCCAGTAGTTACAGGGGGCGCGATGAAAAACTGTTTTTT; V: TRBV19; size: -; D: TRBD1; J: TRBJ1-4
CDR3: CASSSTGLSGNTIYF; DNA: TGTGCCAGCAGTTCGACAGGGCTCTCTGGAAACACCATATATTTT; V: TRBV27; size: -; D: TRBD1; J: TRBJ1-3
CDR3: CASSLPASGGTGELFF; DNA: TGTGCCAGCAGCCTACCGGCTAGCGGGGGAACCGGGGAGCTGTTTTTT; V: TRBV7-2; size: -; D: TRBD2; J: TRBJ2-2
CDR3: CASSEVPQGAFF; DNA: TGTGCCAGCAGTGAAGTTCCCCAGGGGGCTTTCTTT; V: TRBV2; size: -; D: -; J: TRBJ1-1
CDR3: CASSRGRWRFLGTEAFF; DNA: TGTGCCAGCAGCCGAGGTCGGTGGAGGTTTTTGGGCACTGAAGCTTTCTTT; V: TRBV14; size: -; D: -; J: TRBJ1-1
CDR3: CASSEGQGLSGNTIYF; DNA: TGTGCCAGCAGTGAGGGACAGGGACTCTCTGGAAACACCATATATTTT; V: TRBV9; size: -; D: TRBD1; J: TRBJ1-3
CDR3: CASSAQGRGTEAFF; DNA: TGTGCCAGCAGCGCACAGGGTCGGGGCACTGAAGCTTTCTTT; V: TRBV5-4; size: -; D: -; J: TRBJ1-1
CDR3: CASSTRGEKLFF; DNA: TGTGCCAGCAGTACCAGGGGTGAAAAACTGTTTTTT; V: TRBV6-5; size: -; D: -; J: TRBJ1-4
CDR3: CASSKKPPQGYFMNTEAFF; DNA: TGTGCCAGCAGTAAAAAACCTCCGCAGGGGTACTTTATGAACACTGAAGCTTTCTTT; V: TRBV27; size: -; D: -; J: TRBJ1-1
CDR3: CASRSTVYNSPLHF; DNA: TGTGCCAGTAGATCAACAGTCTATAATTCACCCCTCCACTTT; V: TRBV19; size: -; D: -; J: TRBJ1-6
CDR3: CSVEDGQETQYF; DNA: TGCAGCGTTGAAGACGGGCAAGAGACCCAGTACTTC; V: TRBV29-1; size: -; D: -; J: TRBJ2-5
CDR3: CASSYKRGGLSYEQYF; DNA: TGTGCCAGCAGTTACAAGCGGGGGGGCCTCTCCTACGAGCAGTACTTC; V: TRBV6-5; size: -; D: TRBD2; J: TRBJ2-7
CDR3: CAWSVGYRGGDEQYF; DNA: TGTGCCTGGAGTGTCGGGTACCGGGGTGGGGACGAGCAGTACTTC; V: TRBV30; size: -; D: -; J: TRBJ2-7
CDR3: CASSPSREYEQYF; DNA: TGTGCCAGCTCACCATCCAGGGAATACGAGCAGTACTTC; V: TRBV18; size: -; D: -; J: TRBJ2-7
CDR3: CASSLESGTGSGKLFF; DNA: TGCGCCAGCAGCCTCGAGTCCGGGACAGGGAGCGGAAAACTGTTTTTT; V: TRBV4-3; size: -; D: TRBD1; J: TRBJ1-4
CDR3: CASSPSGTSGGYSYEQYF; DNA: TGTGCCAGTAGTCCGTCCGGGACTAGCGGGGGATACTCCTACGAGCAGTACTTC; V: TRBV19; size: -; D: TRBD2; J: TRBJ2-7
CDR3: CASSLGRTVGNTIYF; DNA: TGTGCCAGCAGCTTAGGCAGGACAGTGGGAAACACCATATATTTT; V: TRBV11-2; size: -; D: -; J: TRBJ1-3
CDR3: CASSVRRATGGNGYTF; DNA: TGTGCCAGCAGCGTCAGGCGAGCAACAGGGGGCAATGGCTACACCTTC; V: TRBV7-3; size: few; D: TRBD1; J: TRBJ1-2
CDR3: CTSSHGQGNQPQHF; DNA: TGCACCAGCAGCCACGGTCAGGGCAATCAGCCCCAGCATTTT; V: TRBV1; size: -; D: -; J: TRBJ1-5
CDR3: CSARDRGGAFF; DNA: TGCAGTGCTAGAGATCGCGGGGGGGCTTTCTTT; V: TRBV20-1; size: -; D: -; J: TRBJ1-1
CDR3: CASSYGGARNEKLFF; DNA: TGTGCCAGCAGTTACGGAGGGGCGCGGAATGAAAAACTGTTTTTT; V: TRBV6-5; size: -; D: -; J: TRBJ1-4
CDR3: CASSPEGNSPLHF; DNA: TGTGCCAGCTCCCCGGAGGGCAATTCACCCCTCCACTTT; V: TRBV18; size: -; D: -; J: TRBJ1-6
CDR3: CASSFGGGATEQYF; DNA: TGTGCCAGCAGCTTCGGCGGGGGGGCAACCGAGCAGTACTTC; V: TRBV7-2; size: -; D: TRBD2; J: TRBJ2-7
CDR3: CASSPTANTIYF; DNA: TGTGCCAGCAGCCCCACTGCTAACACCATATATTTT; V: TRBV11-2; size: -; D: -; J: TRBJ1-3
CDR3: CASSLGQNYGYTF; DNA: TGCGCCAGCAGCTTGGGGCAGAACTATGGCTACACCTTC; V: TRBV5-1; size: -; D: -; J: TRBJ1-2
CDR3: CASGSGQPQHF; DNA: TGTGCCAGCGGCAGTGGTCAGCCCCAGCATTTT; V: TRBV9; size: -; D: -; J: TRBJ1-5
CDR3: CASSSRGRLQPQHF; DNA: TGTGCCAGCAGCTCCAGGGGGCGCCTTCAGCCCCAGCATTTT; V: TRBV7-2; size: once; D: TRBD1; J: TRBJ1-5
CDR3: CASSPTGDRTHEQYF; DNA: TGTGCCAGCAGCCCGACTGGGGACAGGACACACGAGCAGTACTTC; V: TRBV5-4; size: -; D: TRBD1; J: TRBJ2-7
CDR3: CASSPGTGRQETQYF; DNA: TGTGCCAGCAGCCCGGGGACAGGCCGACAAGAGACCCAGTACTTC; V: TRBV7-3; size: -; D: TRBD1; J: TRBJ2-5
CDR3: CASRAAYEQYF; DNA: TGTGCCAGCAGGGCAGCGTACGAGCAGTACTTC; V: TRBV6-6; size: -; D: -; J: TRBJ2-7
CDR3: CASSPGEGGRSFF; DNA: TGTGCCAGCTCACCAGGGGAAGGGGGCAGATCTTTCTTT; V: TRBV18; size: -; D: TRBD1; J: TRBJ1-1
CDR3: CASSLTPSGGSGGEQFF; DNA: TGTGCCAGCAGCTTAACCCCTAGCGGGGGGAGCGGTGGAGAGCAGTTCTTC; V: TRBV7-3; size: -; D: TRBD2; J: TRBJ2-1
CDR3: CASSLGVTGWNTGELFF; DNA: TGTGCCAGCAGCTTAGGGGTGACGGGGTGGAATACCGGGGAGCTGTTTTTT; V: TRBV7-2; size: -; D: -; J: TRBJ2-2
CDR3: CASSLLAGGAETQYF; DNA: TGTGCCAGCAGCTTACTAGCGGGGGGTGCGGAGACCCAGTACTTC; V: TRBV5-4; size: -; D: TRBD2; J: TRBJ2-5
CDR3: CASSQLDSYEQYF; DNA: TGTGCCAGCTCCCAATTGGACAGCTACGAGCAGTACTTC; V: TRBV18; size: -; D: -; J: TRBJ2-7
CDR3: CASSPGDTALGVYGYTF; DNA: TGTGCCAGCTCACCGGGGGACACTGCTCTGGGGGTCTATGGCTACACCTTC; V: TRBV18; size: -; D: -; J: TRBJ1-2
CDR3: CASRSTGTGGDAFF; DNA: TGTGCCAGCAGGTCGACCGGGACAGGGGGCGATGCTTTCTTT; V: TRBV28; size: -; D: TRBD1; J: TRBJ1-1
CDR3: CASSKSTGPPYSGNTIYF; DNA: TGTGCCAGCAGCAAGTCGACAGGGCCACCTTACTCTGGAAACACCATATATTTT; V: TRBV21-1; size: -; D: -; J: TRBJ1-3
CDR3: CASSYGRANTGELFF; DNA: TGTGCCAGCAGTTATGGGCGGGCGAACACCGGGGAGCTGTTTTTT; V: TRBV6-6; size: once; D: -; J: TRBJ2-2
CDR3: CASVPLFGRAGTIYF; DNA: TGTGCCAGTGTCCCCCTCTTCGGGAGGGCGGGCACCATATATTTT; V: TRBV19; size: once; D: -; J: TRBJ1-3